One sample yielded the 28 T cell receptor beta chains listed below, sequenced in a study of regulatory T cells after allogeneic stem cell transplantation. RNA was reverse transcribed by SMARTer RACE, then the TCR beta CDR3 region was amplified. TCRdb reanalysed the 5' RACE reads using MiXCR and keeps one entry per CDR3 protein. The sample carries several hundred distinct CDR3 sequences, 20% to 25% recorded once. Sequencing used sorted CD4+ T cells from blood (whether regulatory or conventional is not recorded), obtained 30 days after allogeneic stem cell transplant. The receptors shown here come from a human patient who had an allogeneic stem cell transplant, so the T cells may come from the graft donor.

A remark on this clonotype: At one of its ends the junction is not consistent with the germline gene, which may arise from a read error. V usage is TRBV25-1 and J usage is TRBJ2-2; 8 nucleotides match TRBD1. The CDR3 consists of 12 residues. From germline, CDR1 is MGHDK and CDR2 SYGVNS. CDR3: CASSGAGGGLLF. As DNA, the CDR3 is TGTGCCAGCAGTGGAGCAGGGGGCGGGTTGCTTTTT.

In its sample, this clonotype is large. CDR3 protein: CASSFTPRRAIYNEQFF. The CDR3 DNA sequence: TGCGCCAGCAGCTTCACACCGCGCAGGGCAATCTACAATGAGCAGTTCTTC. The rearrangement links TRBV5-1 to TRBJ2-1; D possibly corresponds to TRBD1 (5 bases). The CDR3 has 17 residues. Trimming shortened V by 2 bases and J by 3 bases, and 18 bases separated the two germline ends. From germline, CDR1 is SGHRS and CDR2 YFSETQ.

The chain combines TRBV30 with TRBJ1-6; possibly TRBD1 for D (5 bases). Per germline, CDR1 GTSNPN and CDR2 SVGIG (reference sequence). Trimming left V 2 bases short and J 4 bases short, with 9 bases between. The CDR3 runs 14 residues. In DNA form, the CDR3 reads TGTGCCTGGAGTAACCAGGGATATAATTCACCCCTCCACTTT. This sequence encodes CAWSNQGYNSPLHF.

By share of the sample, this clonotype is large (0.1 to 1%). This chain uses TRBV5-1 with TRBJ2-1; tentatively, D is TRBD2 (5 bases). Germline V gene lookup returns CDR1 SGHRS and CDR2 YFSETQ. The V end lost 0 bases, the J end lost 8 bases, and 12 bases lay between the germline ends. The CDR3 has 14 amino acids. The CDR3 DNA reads TGCGCCAGCAGCTTGGAGCTAGCTTCGTATGAGCAGTTCTTC. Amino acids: CASSLELASYEQFF.

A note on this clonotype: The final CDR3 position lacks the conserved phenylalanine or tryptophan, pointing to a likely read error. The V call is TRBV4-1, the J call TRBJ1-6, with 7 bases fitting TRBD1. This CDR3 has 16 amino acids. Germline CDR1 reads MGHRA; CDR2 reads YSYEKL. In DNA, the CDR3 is TGCGCCAACAGCCAAGATAGAGGGGGCGCGGGATCACCCCTCCACCTT. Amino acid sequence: CANSQDRGGAGSPLHL.

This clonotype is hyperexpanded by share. DNA for the CDR3: TGTGCCAGCAGTTTATCAAAAAGGGGTGGCTACACCTTC. Translation: CASSLSKRGGYTF. The chain combines TRBV12-3 or TRBV12-4 with TRBJ1-2; perhaps TRBD1 as D (5 bases). This CDR3 contains 13 residues. Trimming shortened V by 2 bases and J by 7 bases, and 11 bases separated the two germline ends.

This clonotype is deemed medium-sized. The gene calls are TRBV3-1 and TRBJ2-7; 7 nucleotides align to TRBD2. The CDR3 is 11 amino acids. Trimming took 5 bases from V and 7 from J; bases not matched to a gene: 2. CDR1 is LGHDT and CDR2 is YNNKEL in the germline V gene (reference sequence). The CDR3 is CASSVGGEQYF. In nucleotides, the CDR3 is TGTGCCAGCAGCGTGGGAGGGGAGCAGTACTTC.

CDR3 residues: CASSSFDRVANEKLFF. The CDR3 DNA reads TGTGCCAGCTCATCCTTCGACAGGGTGGCTAATGAAAAACTGTTTTTT. The rearrangement uses TRBV18 and TRBJ1-4; 7 bases map to TRBD1. Trimming removed 5 bases from V and 3 bases from J; junction bases left unmatched: 9. The CDR3 spans 16 residues. Germline CDR1 KGHSH, CDR2 LQKENI.

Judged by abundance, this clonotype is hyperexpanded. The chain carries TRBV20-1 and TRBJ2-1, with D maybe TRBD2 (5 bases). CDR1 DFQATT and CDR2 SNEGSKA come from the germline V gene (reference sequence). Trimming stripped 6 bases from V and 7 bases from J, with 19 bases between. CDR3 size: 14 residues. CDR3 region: CSARPVGVRNEQFF. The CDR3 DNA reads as TGCAGTGCCCGGCCAGTCGGGGTTAGGAATGAGCAGTTCTTC.

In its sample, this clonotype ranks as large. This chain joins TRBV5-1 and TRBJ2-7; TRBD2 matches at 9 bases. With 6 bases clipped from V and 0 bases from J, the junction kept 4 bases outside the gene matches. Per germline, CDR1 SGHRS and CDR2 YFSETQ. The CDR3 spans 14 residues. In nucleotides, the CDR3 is TGCGCCAGCAAGCGACTAGCGGACTCCTACGAGCAGTACTTC. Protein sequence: CASKRLADSYEQYF.

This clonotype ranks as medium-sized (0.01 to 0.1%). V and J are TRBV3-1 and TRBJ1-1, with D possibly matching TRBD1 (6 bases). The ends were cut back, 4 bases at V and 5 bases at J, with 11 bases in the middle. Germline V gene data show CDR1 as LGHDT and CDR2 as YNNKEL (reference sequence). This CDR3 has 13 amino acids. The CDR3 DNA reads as TGTGCCAGCAGCCTCTTCAGGGGAACTGAAGCTTTCTTT. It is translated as CASSLFRGTEAFF.

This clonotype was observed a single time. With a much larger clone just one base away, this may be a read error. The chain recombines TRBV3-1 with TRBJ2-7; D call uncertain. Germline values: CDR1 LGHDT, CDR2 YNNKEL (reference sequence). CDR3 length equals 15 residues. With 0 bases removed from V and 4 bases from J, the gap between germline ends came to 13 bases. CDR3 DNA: TGTGCCAGCAGCCAAGATAAAACGAAGAGGTACGAGCAGTACTTC. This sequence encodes CASSQDKTKRYEQYF.

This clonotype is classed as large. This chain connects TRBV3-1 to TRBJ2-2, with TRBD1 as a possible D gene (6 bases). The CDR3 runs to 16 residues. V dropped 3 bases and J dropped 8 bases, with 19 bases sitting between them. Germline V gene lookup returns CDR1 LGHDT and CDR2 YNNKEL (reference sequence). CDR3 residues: CASSHYRQVKAGELFF. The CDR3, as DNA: TGTGCCAGCAGCCACTATCGACAGGTGAAGGCTGGGGAGCTGTTTTTT. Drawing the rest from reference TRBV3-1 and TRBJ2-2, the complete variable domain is DTAVSQTPKYLVTQMGNDKSIKCEQNLGHDTMYWYKQDSKKFLKIMFSYNNKELIINETVPNRFSPKSPDKAHLNLHINSLELGDSAVYFCASSHYRQVKAGELFFGEGSRLTVL.

As DNA, the CDR3 is TGTGCCAGCAGCACGAGGACTAGTTTTTGGGGTAGGGAGACCCAGTACTTC. The encoded protein is CASSTRTSFWGRETQYF. This chain joins TRBV11-2 and TRBJ2-5, with TRBD2 matching 7 bases. This CDR3 region has 17 residues. Germline CDR1 SGHAT, CDR2 FQNNGV. The J segment lost 5 bases and the V segment lost 5 bases, leaving 17 bases of the junction unmatched.

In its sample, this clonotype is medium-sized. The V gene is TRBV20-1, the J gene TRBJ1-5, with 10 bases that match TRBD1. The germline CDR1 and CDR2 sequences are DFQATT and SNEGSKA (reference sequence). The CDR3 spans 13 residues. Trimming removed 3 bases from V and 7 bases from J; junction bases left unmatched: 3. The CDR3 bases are TGCAGTGCTAGGACAGGGGGCCGGCAGCCCCAGCATTTT. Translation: CSARTGGRQPQHF.

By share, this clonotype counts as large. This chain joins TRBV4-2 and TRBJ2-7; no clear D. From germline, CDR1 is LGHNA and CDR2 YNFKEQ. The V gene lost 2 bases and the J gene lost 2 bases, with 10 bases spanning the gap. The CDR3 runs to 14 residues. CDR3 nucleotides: TGTGCCAGCAGCCAAAAGGACCGAGCCTACGAGCAGTACTTC. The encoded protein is CASSQKDRAYEQYF.

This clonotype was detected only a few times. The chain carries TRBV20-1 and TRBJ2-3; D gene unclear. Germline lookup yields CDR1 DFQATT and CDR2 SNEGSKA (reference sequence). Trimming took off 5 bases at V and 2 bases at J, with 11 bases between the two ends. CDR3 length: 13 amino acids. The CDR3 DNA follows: TGCAGTGCTCCACCGGGCCCCACAGATACGCAGTATTTT. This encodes CSAPPGPTDTQYF.

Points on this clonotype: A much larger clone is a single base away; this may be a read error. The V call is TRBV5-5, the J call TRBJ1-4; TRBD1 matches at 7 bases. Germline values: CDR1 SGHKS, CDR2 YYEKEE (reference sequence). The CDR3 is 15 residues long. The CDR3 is CAGSRTGATNEKLFF. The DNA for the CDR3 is TGTGCCGGCAGTCGGACAGGAGCAACTAATGAAAAACTGTTTTTT.

The DNA of the CDR3 is TGCAGTGCGAAGGCAGGGACCCGCTATAATTCACCCCTCCACTTT. Translation: CSAKAGTRYNSPLHF. The rearrangement links TRBV20-1 to TRBJ1-6, with D possibly TRBD1 on 5 matching bases. V shed 6 bases and J shed 3 bases, with 15 bases lying between them. Germline values: CDR1 DFQATT, CDR2 SNEGSKA (reference sequence). The CDR3 sequence is 15 residues long.

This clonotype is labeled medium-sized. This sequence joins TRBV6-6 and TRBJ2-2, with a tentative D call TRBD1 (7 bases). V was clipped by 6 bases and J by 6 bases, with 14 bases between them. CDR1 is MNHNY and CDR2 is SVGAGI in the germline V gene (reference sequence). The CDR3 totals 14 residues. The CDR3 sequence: CASRAGGYPGELFF. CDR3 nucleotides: TGTGCCAGCAGGGCAGGGGGGTATCCCGGGGAGCTGTTTTTT.

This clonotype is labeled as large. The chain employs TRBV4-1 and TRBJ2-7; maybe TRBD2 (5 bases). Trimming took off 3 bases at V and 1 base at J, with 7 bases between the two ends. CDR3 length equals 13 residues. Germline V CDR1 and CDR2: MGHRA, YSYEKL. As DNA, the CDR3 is TGCGCCAGCAGCCAGGGAGTATCCTACGAGCAGTACTTC. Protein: CASSQGVSYEQYF.

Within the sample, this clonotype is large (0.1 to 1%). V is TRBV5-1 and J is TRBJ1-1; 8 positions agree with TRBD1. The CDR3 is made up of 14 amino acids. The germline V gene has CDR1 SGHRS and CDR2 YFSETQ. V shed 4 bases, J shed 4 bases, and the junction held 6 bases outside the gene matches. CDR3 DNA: TGCGCCAGCAGCGTACAGGGGGTCAGCACTGAAGCTTTCTTT. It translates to CASSVQGVSTEAFF.

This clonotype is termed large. CDR3 nucleotides: TGCAGCGTTGGACTGAACACTGAAGCTTTCTTT. Its protein is CSVGLNTEAFF. The chain employs TRBV29-1 and TRBJ1-1; D unresolved. V lost 4 bases and J lost 0, with 3 bases in between. The CDR3 covers 11 residues. Germline CDR1 SQVTM, CDR2 ANQGSEA.

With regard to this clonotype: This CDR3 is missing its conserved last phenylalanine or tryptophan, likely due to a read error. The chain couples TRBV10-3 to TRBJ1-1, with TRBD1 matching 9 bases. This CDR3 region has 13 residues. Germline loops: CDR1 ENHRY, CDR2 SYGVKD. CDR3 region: CAISRQGDTEAFL. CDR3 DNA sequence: TGCGCCATCAGTCGACAGGGGGACACTGAAGCTTTCCTT.

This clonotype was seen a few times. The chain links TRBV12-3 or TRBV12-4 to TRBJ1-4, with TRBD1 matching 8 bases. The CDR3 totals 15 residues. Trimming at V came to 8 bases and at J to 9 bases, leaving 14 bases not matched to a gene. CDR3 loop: CASGWGQAAGKKLFF. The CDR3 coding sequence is TGTGCCAGCGGTTGGGGACAGGCGGCGGGGAAAAAACTGTTTTTT.

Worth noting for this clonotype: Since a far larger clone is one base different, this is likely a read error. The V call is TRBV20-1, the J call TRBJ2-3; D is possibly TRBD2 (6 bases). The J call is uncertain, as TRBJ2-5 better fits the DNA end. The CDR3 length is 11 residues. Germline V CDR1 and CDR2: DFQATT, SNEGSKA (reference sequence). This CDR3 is CSARRGETQYF. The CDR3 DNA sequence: TGCAGTGCTAGGCGGGGAGAGACCCAGTACTTC.

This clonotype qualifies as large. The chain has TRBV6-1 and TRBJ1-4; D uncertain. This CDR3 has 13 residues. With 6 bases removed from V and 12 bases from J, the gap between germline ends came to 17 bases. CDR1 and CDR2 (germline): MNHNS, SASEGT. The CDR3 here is CASSGPVLRELFF. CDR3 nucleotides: TGTGCCAGCAGCGGGCCGGTTTTAAGAGAACTGTTTTTT.

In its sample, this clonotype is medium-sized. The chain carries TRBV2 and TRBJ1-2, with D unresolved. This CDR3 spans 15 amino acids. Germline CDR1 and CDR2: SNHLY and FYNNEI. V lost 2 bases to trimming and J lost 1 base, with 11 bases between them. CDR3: CASSERLASNYGYTF. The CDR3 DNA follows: TGTGCCAGCAGTGAACGGCTGGCGAGTAACTATGGCTACACCTTC. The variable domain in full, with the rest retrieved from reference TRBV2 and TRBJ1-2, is EPEVTQTPSHQVTQMGQEVILRCVPISNHLYFYWYRQILGQKVEFLVSFYNNEISEKSEIFDDQFSVERPDGSNFTLKIRSTKLEDSAMYFCASSERLASNYGYTFGSGTRLTVV.